A selection of T cell receptor beta chains follows, all from one sample in a study of T-cell reconstitution after alpha-beta-depleted transplantation in children. MiXCR was run by TCRdb on the PCR reads, yielding one entry per CDR3 protein. The sample has about 110,000 distinct CDR3 sequences, about 6.4% seen once; the top ten hold around 23%. The sample here was PBMCs, mostly from graft donor cells, taken 360 days after TCRalphabeta/CD19-depleted stem cell transplant. The receptors stem from a male patient between 2 and 15 years old who had a stem cell transplant for acute lymphoblastic leukemia, so the T cells may come from the graft donor. The CDR3 runs from the conserved cysteine through the conserved F or W. The D gene is left open where the match is weak. Size values are once, few and many counts, or a class for expanded clones, and some rows have none.

v_gene: TRBV6-1; j_gene: TRBJ2-7; abundance: few; d_gene: NA; CDR3nt: TGTGCCAGCTCGGTGGGGGTAGCAGAAAAAGCCTACGAGCAGTACTTC; CDR3aa: CASSVGVAEKAYEQYF
v_gene: TRBV6-2/TRBV6-3; j_gene: TRBJ2-3; abundance: few; d_gene: TRBD1; CDR3nt: TGTGCCAGCAGTTTCCCGACAGGGGGAAGCACAGATACGCAGTATTTT; CDR3aa: CASSFPTGGSTDTQYF
v_gene: TRBV11-2; j_gene: TRBJ2-7; abundance: many; d_gene: TRBD1; CDR3nt: TGTGCCAGCAGCTTACCGGGACAGGTCTTCTACGAGCAGTACTTC; CDR3aa: CASSLPGQVFYEQYF
v_gene: TRBV5-1; j_gene: TRBJ2-7; abundance: NA; d_gene: TRBD2; CDR3nt: TGCGCCAGCAGCAGCGGGGGGGCCTCCGAGCAGTACTTC; CDR3aa: CASSSGGASEQYF
v_gene: TRBV2; j_gene: TRBJ1-4; abundance: few; d_gene: NA; CDR3nt: TGTGCCAGCAGTCCGACAGTAAATAATGAAAAACTGTTTTTT; CDR3aa: CASSPTVNNEKLFF
v_gene: TRBV4-3; j_gene: TRBJ2-7; abundance: few; d_gene: NA; CDR3nt: TGCGCCAGCAGCCAAGGGCAGTTCCTCTACGAGCAGTACTTC; CDR3aa: CASSQGQFLYEQYF
v_gene: TRBV27; j_gene: TRBJ1-1; abundance: NA; d_gene: NA; CDR3nt: TGTGCCAGCAGTGGTCCAGGAATGCGTGAAGCTTTCTTT; CDR3aa: CASSGPGMREAFF
v_gene: TRBV4-1; j_gene: TRBJ2-7; abundance: few; d_gene: NA; CDR3nt: TGCGCCAGCAGCCTCAGTTCGGGGTCCTACGAGCAGTACTTC; CDR3aa: CASSLSSGSYEQYF
v_gene: TRBV12-3/TRBV12-4; j_gene: TRBJ2-3; abundance: NA; d_gene: TRBD2; CDR3nt: TGTGCCAGCTGTTTAATGGGACTAGCGGGGGGGCCCGAAGATACGCAGTATTTT; CDR3aa: CASCLMGLAGGPEDTQYF
v_gene: TRBV6-5; j_gene: TRBJ2-5; abundance: NA; d_gene: NA; CDR3nt: TGTGCCAGCAGTTACTCGATCCCAGGGGACCAGTACTTC; CDR3aa: CASSYSIPGDQYF
v_gene: TRBV27; j_gene: TRBJ2-7; abundance: many; d_gene: TRBD1; CDR3nt: TGTGCCAGCAGTCCCGACAGGGGGCACGAGCAGTACTTC; CDR3aa: CASSPDRGHEQYF
v_gene: TRBV7-9; j_gene: TRBJ2-7; abundance: many; d_gene: NA; CDR3nt: TGTGCCAGCAGCTTAGGGGCGACAGTATACGAGCAGTACTTC; CDR3aa: CASSLGATVYEQYF
v_gene: TRBV2; j_gene: TRBJ2-4; abundance: many; d_gene: TRBD1; CDR3nt: TGTGCCAGCACCGACCGCCCCTCCGGGACGTACAGGGGTAACATTCAGTACTTC; CDR3aa: CASTDRPSGTYRGNIQYF
v_gene: TRBV28; j_gene: TRBJ2-5; abundance: few; d_gene: NA; CDR3nt: TGTGCCAGCAGTTCGGACTCCTCGAGGGCCCAGTACTTC; CDR3aa: CASSSDSSRAQYF
v_gene: TRBV20-1; j_gene: TRBJ2-5; abundance: many; d_gene: NA; CDR3nt: TGCAGTGCCCATGAGCCGGGACCCCCGAAAGGGACCCAGTACTTC; CDR3aa: CSAHEPGPPKGTQYF
v_gene: TRBV6-1; j_gene: TRBJ2-7; abundance: many; d_gene: NA; CDR3nt: TGTGCCAGCACCTACAGGCAGGGGGGCAGCGAGCAGTACTTC; CDR3aa: CASTYRQGGSEQYF
v_gene: TRBV4-3; j_gene: TRBJ2-3; abundance: NA; d_gene: TRBD2; CDR3nt: TGCGCCAGCAGCCCCCGGCGACTAGCGAGCACAGATACGCAGTATTTT; CDR3aa: CASSPRRLASTDTQYF
v_gene: TRBV10-2; j_gene: TRBJ1-6; abundance: NA; d_gene: NA; CDR3nt: TGCGCCAGCACGAATAATATGCCCCTCCACTTT; CDR3aa: CASTNNMPLHF
v_gene: TRBV6-1; j_gene: TRBJ2-3; abundance: NA; d_gene: NA; CDR3nt: TGTGCCAGCAGTCTGGAAAGCCGGGACGATACGCAGTATTTT; CDR3aa: CASSLESRDDTQYF
v_gene: TRBV7-2; j_gene: TRBJ2-1; abundance: many; d_gene: NA; CDR3nt: TGTGCCAGCAACAAAAGGAGCTACAATGAGCAGTTCTTC; CDR3aa: CASNKRSYNEQFF
v_gene: TRBV7-8; j_gene: TRBJ1-5; abundance: NA; d_gene: NA; CDR3nt: TGTGCCAGCAGCCCCAGTGACACCAATCAGCCCCAGCATTTT; CDR3aa: CASSPSDTNQPQHF
v_gene: TRBV20-1; j_gene: TRBJ2-7; abundance: many; d_gene: NA; CDR3nt: TGCAGTGCGGAGGGGGACTCCAACTCCTACGAGCAGTACTTC; CDR3aa: CSAEGDSNSYEQYF
v_gene: TRBV4-3; j_gene: TRBJ2-5; abundance: many; d_gene: NA; CDR3nt: TGCGCCAGCAGCCCCGCCCGGGATACCGGGGAGACCCAGTACTTC; CDR3aa: CASSPARDTGETQYF
v_gene: TRBV12-3/TRBV12-4; j_gene: TRBJ2-7; abundance: many; d_gene: NA; CDR3nt: TGTGCCAGCAGTTCCTTCCTTGCCACCTACGAGCAGTACTTC; CDR3aa: CASSSFLATYEQYF
v_gene: TRBV29-1; j_gene: TRBJ1-1; abundance: few; d_gene: TRBD1; CDR3nt: TGCAGCGTTGACCCTCCCAGGACAGGGGGACCGACTGAAGCTTTCTTT; CDR3aa: CSVDPPRTGGPTEAFF
v_gene: TRBV6-2/TRBV6-3; j_gene: TRBJ2-1; abundance: few; d_gene: TRBD2; CDR3nt: TGTGCCAGCAGTTACGTTCTAGCGGGAGGGGGAGACTTCTTC; CDR3aa: CASSYVLAGGGDFF
v_gene: TRBV6-2/TRBV6-3; j_gene: TRBJ1-2; abundance: few; d_gene: NA; CDR3nt: TGTGCCAGCAGTTACTCTTCGGGGTTGCGAGGCTACACCTTC; CDR3aa: CASSYSSGLRGYTF
v_gene: TRBV5-1; j_gene: TRBJ2-7; abundance: many; d_gene: NA; CDR3nt: TGCGCCAGCAGCTCTGTGACAGCACCTCGCGAGCAGTACTTC; CDR3aa: CASSSVTAPREQYF
v_gene: TRBV27; j_gene: TRBJ2-5; abundance: NA; d_gene: TRBD2; CDR3nt: TGTGCCAGCAGTTTATTAGCGGGGCAAGAGACCCAGTACTTC; CDR3aa: CASSLLAGQETQYF
v_gene: TRBV2; j_gene: TRBJ1-2; abundance: NA; d_gene: NA; CDR3nt: TGTGCCAGCAGGGGAAGGGGTCAGGGCGGCTACACCTTC; CDR3aa: CASRGRGQGGYTF
v_gene: TRBV7-9; j_gene: TRBJ1-3; abundance: NA; d_gene: NA; CDR3nt: TGTGCCAGCAGCTCCCCATACTCTGGAAACATCATATATTTT; CDR3aa: CASSSPYSGNIIYF
v_gene: TRBV20-1; j_gene: TRBJ2-7; abundance: few; d_gene: NA; CDR3nt: TGCAGTGCTACCGGCTCCCGGGACCAATACGAGCAGTACTTC; CDR3aa: CSATGSRDQYEQYF
v_gene: TRBV6-1; j_gene: TRBJ1-1; abundance: NA; d_gene: NA; CDR3nt: TGTGCCAGCAGTGTTCCGGGGTCTGAAGCTTTCTTT; CDR3aa: CASSVPGSEAFF
v_gene: TRBV13; j_gene: TRBJ2-7; abundance: few; d_gene: NA; CDR3nt: TGTGCCAGCAGCTCCAGACAGAAAGCCTACGAGCAGTACTTC; CDR3aa: CASSSRQKAYEQYF
v_gene: TRBV28; j_gene: TRBJ1-5; abundance: many; d_gene: TRBD1; CDR3nt: TGTGCCAGCAGTTTCAGGGGGTGGGATAGCAATCAGCCCCAGCATTTT; CDR3aa: CASSFRGWDSNQPQHF
v_gene: TRBV5-1; j_gene: TRBJ2-2; abundance: many; d_gene: TRBD1; CDR3nt: TGCGCCAGCAGCTTAAAAACAGGGGTAACCGGGGAGCTGTTTTTT; CDR3aa: CASSLKTGVTGELFF
v_gene: TRBV5-1; j_gene: TRBJ1-2; abundance: NA; d_gene: NA; CDR3nt: TGCGCCAGCAGCTTCGCGAATACAGGGAACTATGGCTACACCTTC; CDR3aa: CASSFANTGNYGYTF
v_gene: TRBV27; j_gene: TRBJ1-1; abundance: NA; d_gene: TRBD1; CDR3nt: TGTGCCAGCAGTTTGGCACCAGGGGGTGCTACTGAAGCTTTCTTT; CDR3aa: CASSLAPGGATEAFF
v_gene: TRBV12-3/TRBV12-4; j_gene: TRBJ2-7; abundance: NA; d_gene: NA; CDR3nt: TGTGCCAGCAGTTTGGGCAGGGCGGGCTACGAGCAGTACTTC; CDR3aa: CASSLGRAGYEQYF
v_gene: TRBV4-3; j_gene: TRBJ2-3; abundance: many; d_gene: NA; CDR3nt: TGCGCCAGCAGCCAAGATAGGATGGGGACATACACAGATACGCAGTATTTT; CDR3aa: CASSQDRMGTYTDTQYF
v_gene: TRBV5-1; j_gene: TRBJ2-7; abundance: many; d_gene: NA; CDR3nt: TGCGCCAGCAGCTTGGTGGCAGGGAATATGTATGAGCAGTACTTC; CDR3aa: CASSLVAGNMYEQYF
v_gene: TRBV7-3; j_gene: TRBJ1-2; abundance: many; d_gene: TRBD1; CDR3nt: TGTGCCAGCAGCTTAACCTCCGGGACAGGGAACGGCTATGGCTACACCTTC; CDR3aa: CASSLTSGTGNGYGYTF
v_gene: TRBV7-6; j_gene: TRBJ2-5; abundance: few; d_gene: TRBD2; CDR3nt: TGTGCCAGCAGCTCAGATCCCGGGGGGGAAGAGACCCAGTACTTC; CDR3aa: CASSSDPGGEETQYF
v_gene: TRBV20-1; j_gene: TRBJ2-7; abundance: many; d_gene: NA; CDR3nt: TGCAGTGCTCTAGGGCCAACCGATCACTACGAGCAGTACTTC; CDR3aa: CSALGPTDHYEQYF
v_gene: TRBV24-1; j_gene: TRBJ2-1; abundance: many; d_gene: TRBD2; CDR3nt: TGTGCCACCAGTGGTCGGAGCGGGGACCGTCTTTACAATGAGCAGTTCTTC; CDR3aa: CATSGRSGDRLYNEQFF
v_gene: TRBV12-3/TRBV12-4; j_gene: TRBJ2-1; abundance: many; d_gene: NA; CDR3nt: TGTGCCAGCATCTTGGGGCAGGGCCATGAGCAGTTCTTC; CDR3aa: CASILGQGHEQFF
v_gene: TRBV29-1; j_gene: TRBJ2-7; abundance: many; d_gene: NA; CDR3nt: TGCAGCGTTGTATCCGGGGTCCTCGGCTCCTACGAGCAGTACTTC; CDR3aa: CSVVSGVLGSYEQYF
v_gene: TRBV2; j_gene: TRBJ1-1; abundance: NA; d_gene: NA; CDR3nt: TGTGCCAGCAGTGGGACAGCTGAAGCTTTCTTT; CDR3aa: CASSGTAEAFF
v_gene: TRBV19; j_gene: TRBJ2-3; abundance: few; d_gene: TRBD1; CDR3nt: TGTGCCAGTAGGGACAGGGGCACAGATACGCAGTATTTT; CDR3aa: CASRDRGTDTQYF
v_gene: TRBV12-3/TRBV12-4; j_gene: TRBJ2-4; abundance: many; d_gene: TRBD1; CDR3nt: TGTGCCAGCAGTTCTGGCACAGGGGCCCAGGGTAGGAACATTCAGTACTTC; CDR3aa: CASSSGTGAQGRNIQYF
v_gene: TRBV29-1; j_gene: TRBJ2-7; abundance: many; d_gene: NA; CDR3nt: TGCAGCGTTGAAGATTCGACGGGAGAATGGTACGAGCAGTACTTC; CDR3aa: CSVEDSTGEWYEQYF
v_gene: TRBV7-9; j_gene: TRBJ1-5; abundance: few; d_gene: TRBD1; CDR3nt: TGTGCCAGCAGCTTAGGACAGGGGGGAGGTCAGCCCCAGCATTTT; CDR3aa: CASSLGQGGGQPQHF
v_gene: TRBV30; j_gene: TRBJ2-7; abundance: NA; d_gene: NA; CDR3nt: TGTGCCTGGAGTAATGGGAAATCAGGTCTTCTTTGGGGCTACGAGCAGTACTTC; CDR3aa: CAWSNGKSGLLWGYEQYF